This TCR beta chain was observed in a study of blood T cell repertoires in COVID-19 (TCRdb year 2020). About the full investigation: Samples covering the acute and convalescent phases of COVID-19 were provided by collaborators in the United States, Italy and Spain. The prospective study material was composed of cDNA or gDNA derived from T cells, B-cell-depleted T cells, or PBMCs. Deeply sampled blood TCRbeta repertoires from subjects exposed to, actively infected with, or recovered from COVID-19 were included in the dataset. A freely available public database, intended as a resource for researchers studying the immune response to SARS-CoV-2, is where the repertoires were released. Samples were obtained from the ongoing ImmuneRACE study (first 160 participants) and from 1,254 subjects provided by 6 global collaborators. Sample metadata almost always included a de-identified subject ID, COVID-19 status, age in years and sex. Where HLA class I and class II types were available, the types were taken from metadata supplied by the sample provider, not from assay-based typing. The full study reports these points: Clinical and demographic metadata were provided uncurated, with the amount varying by source and participant.

TCRbeta CDR3 regions were amplified from genomic DNA by means of the immunoSEQ Assay, a bias-controlled multiplex PCR. Turning to the authors' computational methods: The number of nucleated cells in each sample was estimated by amplification of reference gene primers within the assay. Sequence reads were collapsed and filtered to measure the absolute abundance of every unique TCRbeta CDR3 rearrangement. Productive Simpson clonality was computed per sample as the square root of Simpson's diversity index over productive rearrangements. Not all clones reach the TCRdb copy of this immuneACCESS table, which keeps in-frame sequences only. Checked studies attribute under half of the gap to unresolved V genes and leave the rest unexplained. From that table come the V and J calls and clone size; the DNA was used to work out D and trimming. This sample comprises 200,000 to 250,000 clones, 80% to 90% of them detected only once. The ten top clones hold 10% of the sample.

In the prospective study, participants were roughly 18 to 100 years old, resided in 24 geographic areas of the United States, and were enrolled through a virtual design. In the prospective study, cohorts were assigned on the basis of participant-reported clinical history obtained from a screening survey and a study questionnaire. In the prospective study, mobile phlebotomists collected whole blood, serum and a nasopharyngeal or oropharyngeal swab from each participant. Prospective study participants could optionally give additional blood draws and questionnaires over a roughly two-month period. Before DNA extraction, prospective study blood samples were shipped either frozen or at room temperature. The CDR3 holds 15 amino acids from the cysteine to the phenylalanine. The read is trimmed to its CDR3 DNA, 45 bases read in frame from base 1. Trimming takes 4 bases off V and 5 bases off J; junction bases not matched to a gene: 9. Looking up the germline V gene yields CDR1 MNHEY and CDR2 SVGAGI.

About this clone itself: Its antigen remains unidentified. Per-base quality was not reported, and no clone a single base away is much larger than it.

The sequence came from a man between 18 and 35 years old with acute COVID-19. The specimen was PBMCs or T cells enriched from blood (not recorded which). The chain employs TRBV6-5 and TRBJ2-7, and 9 junctional nucleotides match TRBD1. CDR3 protein: CASSFTGTGSNEQYF. Here is the DNA: TGTGCCAGCAGTTTTACCGGGACAGGGTCCAACGAGCAGTACTTC.